This T cell receptor beta chain was sequenced in a study of T cell clonotyping in hematopoietic cell transplantation. Study-level points and caveats: Without cell sorting, CD4 versus CD8 contributions remain unresolved.

Concerning this clone itself: Its antigen is as yet unknown.

Profiling relied on immunoSEQ multiplex PCR, and the TCRdb table lists in-frame clones only, not all of them. The data contain over 8,500 clones, under 55% of them seen just once; the ten biggest clones take up less than 10%. Recipient blood drawn about 28 days pretransplant and days 30, 100, 180 after. V lost 3 bases and J 0 bases, leaving 2 bases between the germline ends. Germline lookup yields CDR1 SEHNR and CDR2 FQNEAQ (reference sequence). This CDR3 region has 12 residues. The chain couples TRBV7-9 to TRBJ1-2; D unclear. The clonotype comes from a male patient in his fifties who had an allogeneic stem cell transplant from an unrelated donor, so the T cells may come from the graft donor. Some clones in this sample may be carry-over from other donors' samples. The source material was PBMCs, sampled 30 days after allogeneic stem cell transplant. The CDR3 region is CASSLANYGYTF. In DNA, the CDR3 is TGTGCCAGCAGCTTGGCTAACTATGGCTACACCTTC.